The subject of this entry is one T cell receptor beta chain. Antigen specificity is unknown. Profiled with immunoSEQ multiplex PCR; TCRdb holds only in-frame clones, not every one. The table includes about 69,000 clones, 75% to 90% detected once. This sample is part of a study of siplizumab effects on memory and regulatory T cells. Study-level points and caveats: Roughly 75-97% of dividing CD4+ or CD8+ clones were without an attributable naive or memory phenotype.

The TCR was taken from a human donor in good health. The sample was Tregs sorted from blood.

The DNA for the CDR3 is TGTGCCAGCAGCTTAGCGCGGCTGATTGCTAACTATGGCTACACCTTC. Protein sequence: CASSLARLIANYGYTF. This sequence joins TRBV7-9 and TRBJ1-2; D gene ambiguous. Trimming removed 0 bases from V and 0 bases from J, with 11 bases in between. This CDR3 is 16 amino acids long. CDR1 is SEHNR, CDR2 FQNEAQ, per germline (reference sequence).